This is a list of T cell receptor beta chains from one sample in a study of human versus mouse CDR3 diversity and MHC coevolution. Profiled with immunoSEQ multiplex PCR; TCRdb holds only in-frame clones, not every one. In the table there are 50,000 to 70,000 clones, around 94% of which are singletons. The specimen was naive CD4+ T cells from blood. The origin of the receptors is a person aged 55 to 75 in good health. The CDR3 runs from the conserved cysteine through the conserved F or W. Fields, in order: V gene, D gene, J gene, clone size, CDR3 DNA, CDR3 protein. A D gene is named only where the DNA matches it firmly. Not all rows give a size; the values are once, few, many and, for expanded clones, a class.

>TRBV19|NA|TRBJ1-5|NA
TGTGCCAGTAGGACCCAGGGTCAACGCAATCAGCCCCAGCATTTT
CASRTQGQRNQPQHF
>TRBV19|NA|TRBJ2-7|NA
TGTGCCAGTAGTATACAGGGAAAAGGCGAGCAGTACTTC
CASSIQGKGEQYF
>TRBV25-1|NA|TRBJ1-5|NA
TGTGCCAGCAGCATCAGGGAGGGTCAGCCCCAGCATTTT
CASSIREGQPQHF
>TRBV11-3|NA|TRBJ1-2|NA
TGTGCCAGCAGCGCTCTCAGGGGAACTACTTCTAACTATGGCTACACCTTC
CASSALRGTTSNYGYTF
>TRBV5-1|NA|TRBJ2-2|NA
TGCGCCAGCAACTTGGGTAGCGGGAACACCGGGGAGCTGTTTTTT
CASNLGSGNTGELFF
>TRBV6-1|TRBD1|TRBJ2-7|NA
TGTGCCAGCAGTCGGGACAGGGGATTCTACGAGCAGTACTTC
CASSRDRGFYEQYF
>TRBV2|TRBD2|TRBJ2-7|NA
TGTGCCAGCCGTTGGGAGGGATACGAGCAGTACTTC
CASRWEGYEQYF
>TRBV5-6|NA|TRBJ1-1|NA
TGTGCCAGCAGCTTGGACAGCTCCACTGAAGCTTTCTTT
CASSLDSSTEAFF
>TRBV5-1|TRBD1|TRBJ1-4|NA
TGCGCCAGCAGCTTGGAGCCGGGGACAGGGGCTAATGAAAAACTGTTTTTT
CASSLEPGTGANEKLFF
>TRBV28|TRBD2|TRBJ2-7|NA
TGTGCCAGCAGGACGACTAGCGGGGAGTACTACGAGCAGTACTTC
CASRTTSGEYYEQYF
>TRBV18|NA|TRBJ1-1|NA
TGTGCCAGCTCCCCGTTAACAGGGAGGAACACTGAAGCTTTCTTT
CASSPLTGRNTEAFF
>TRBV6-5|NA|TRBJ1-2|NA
TGTGCCAGCAGTCAGGGTCCGTTCGACTATGGCTACACCTTC
CASSQGPFDYGYTF
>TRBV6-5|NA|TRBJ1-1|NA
TGTGCAACCCGTGGGGCCTTTGACACTGAAGCTTTCTTT
CATRGAFDTEAFF
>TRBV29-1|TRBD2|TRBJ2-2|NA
TGCAGCGTTCCGGGACTAGCGGGAGTGGGGACCGGGGAGCTGTTTTTT
CSVPGLAGVGTGELFF
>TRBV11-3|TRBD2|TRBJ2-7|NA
TGTGCCAGCAGCCTAGGGGGTCTAGCGGGAGACGAGCAGTACTTC
CASSLGGLAGDEQYF
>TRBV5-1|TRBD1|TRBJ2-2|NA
TGCGCCAGCAGCTTATCAACAGGGGTGAACACCGGGGAGCTGTTTTTT
CASSLSTGVNTGELFF
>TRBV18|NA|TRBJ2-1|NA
TGTGCCAGCTCTCCGGGTCTCAGCGGTGAAGAGCAGTTCTTC
CASSPGLSGEEQFF
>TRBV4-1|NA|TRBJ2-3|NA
TGCGCCAGCAGCCAACCCAGACAGCGGGGCACAGATACGCAGTATTTT
CASSQPRQRGTDTQYF
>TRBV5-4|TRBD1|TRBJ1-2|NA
TGTGCCAGCAGCTTACGACAGGGGAGGGACGGCTACACCTTC
CASSLRQGRDGYTF
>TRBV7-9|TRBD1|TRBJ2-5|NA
TGTGCCAGCAGCTTAGAGGGGGCTGGCCAAGAGACCCAGTACTTC
CASSLEGAGQETQYF
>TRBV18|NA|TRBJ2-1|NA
TGTGCCAGCTCACCAATCTCTAGAAATGAGCAGTTCTTC
CASSPISRNEQFF
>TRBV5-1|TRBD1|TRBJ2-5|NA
TGCGCCAGCAGCTTGGGGGACAGGGAAGAGACCCAGTACTTC
CASSLGDREETQYF
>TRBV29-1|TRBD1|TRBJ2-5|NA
TGCAGCGTTGTATCTCGGCAGGGGGCCGGAGAGACCCAGTACTTC
CSVVSRQGAGETQYF
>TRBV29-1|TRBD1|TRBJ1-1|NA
TGCAGCGTTGGGGACAGGGATACTGAAGCTTTCTTT
CSVGDRDTEAFF
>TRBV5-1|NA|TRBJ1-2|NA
TGCGCCAGCAGCTTGACAGGGAGTGGAGGCTACACCTTC
CASSLTGSGGYTF
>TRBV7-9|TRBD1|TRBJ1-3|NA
TGTGCCAGCAGCCTCCTAGACAGGGCCGTCTCTGGAAACACCATATATTTT
CASSLLDRAVSGNTIYF
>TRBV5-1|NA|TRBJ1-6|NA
TGCGCCAGCAGCTTGGTTCCCGCAGGAAATAATTCACCCCTCCACTTT
CASSLVPAGNNSPLHF
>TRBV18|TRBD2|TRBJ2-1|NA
TGTGCCAGCTCACCGACTAGCGGGAGGCCCCGTGAGCAGTTCTTC
CASSPTSGRPREQFF
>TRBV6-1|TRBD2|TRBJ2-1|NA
TGTGCCACCACTAGCGGGATAACCCAGTTCTTC
CATTSGITQFF
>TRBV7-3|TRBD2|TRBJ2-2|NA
TGTGCCAGCAGCCCCTTAGCGGGAGAGACCGGGGAGCTGTTTTTT
CASSPLAGETGELFF
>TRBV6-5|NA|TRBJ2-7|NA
TGTGCCAGCAGTCGGACAGACCAATACGAGCAGTACTTC
CASSRTDQYEQYF
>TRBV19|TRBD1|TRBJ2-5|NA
TGTGCCAGTAGTACTCCAGGGGGCCCGGTTAGTGAGACCCAGTACTTC
CASSTPGGPVSETQYF
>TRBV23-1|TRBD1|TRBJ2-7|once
TGCGCCGGCAGTCAATCAACAGGGGGTCGGACCTACGAGCAGTACTTC
CAGSQSTGGRTYEQYF
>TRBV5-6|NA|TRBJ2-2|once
TGTGCCAGCAGCTTGGTCGGAGGGCCCGGGGAGCTGTTTTTT
CASSLVGGPGELFF
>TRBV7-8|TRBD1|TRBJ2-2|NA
TGTGCCAGCAGCTTAGTTAGTGGACAGGGGTCCGGGGAGCTGTTTTTT
CASSLVSGQGSGELFF
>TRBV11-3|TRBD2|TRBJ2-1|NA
TGTGCCAGCAGCCCACAAGGTAGCGGGACCTACAATGAGCAGTTCTTC
CASSPQGSGTYNEQFF
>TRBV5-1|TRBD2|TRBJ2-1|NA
TGCGCCAGCAGCCCCCAGGGGGGTACTAGCGGGAGTAATGAGCAGTTCTTC
CASSPQGGTSGSNEQFF
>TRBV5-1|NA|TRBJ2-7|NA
TGCGCCAGCAGTAGGCTAGCTTTACGGGAGCAGTACTTC
CASSRLALREQYF
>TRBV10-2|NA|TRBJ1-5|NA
TGCGCCAGCAGTGAAGTCGGGACACCGAATCAGCCCCAGCATTTT
CASSEVGTPNQPQHF
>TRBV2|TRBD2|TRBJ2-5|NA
TGTGCCAGCAGTGGTCTTGCGGGAGTGCCGGAGACCCAGTACTTC
CASSGLAGVPETQYF
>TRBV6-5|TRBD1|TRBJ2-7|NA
TGTGCCAGCAGTTACCGGGACAGGGGTTCCTACGAGCAGTACTTC
CASSYRDRGSYEQYF
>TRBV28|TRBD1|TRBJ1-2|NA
TGTGCCAGCAGTGGGGAAGGACAGGGCTATGGCTACACCTTC
CASSGEGQGYGYTF
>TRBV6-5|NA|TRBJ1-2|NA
TGTGCCAGCAGCTCGGGACTTCCCTATAGCTACACCTTC
CASSSGLPYSYTF
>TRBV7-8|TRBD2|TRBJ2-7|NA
TGTGCCAGCAGCTTAGTGGCTAGCGGGAGGGCCTTCACCTACGAGCAGTACTTC
CASSLVASGRAFTYEQYF
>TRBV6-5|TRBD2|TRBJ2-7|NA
TGTGCCAGCACCAGACTAGCGGGAGTCCTCGAGCAGTACTTC
CASTRLAGVLEQYF
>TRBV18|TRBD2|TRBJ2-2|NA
TGTGCCAGCTCGGCACTAGCGGGAGCCGGGGAGCTGTTTTTT
CASSALAGAGELFF
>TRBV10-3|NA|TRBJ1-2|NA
TGTGCCATCAGTGAGTCTGGGAGTCGGGACTTTGGCCCCTATGGCTACACCTTC
CAISESGSRDFGPYGYTF
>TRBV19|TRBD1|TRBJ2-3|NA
TGTGCCAGTCACCGGACAGGGGCCACAGATACGCAGTATTTT
CASHRTGATDTQYF
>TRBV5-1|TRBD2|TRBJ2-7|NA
TGCGCCAGCAGCTTGGGACTAGCGGGCGAGCAGTACTTC
CASSLGLAGEQYF
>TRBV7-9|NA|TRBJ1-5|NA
TGTGCCAGCAGCGCCCGTTCCGGGGGCAATCAGCCCCAGCATTTT
CASSARSGGNQPQHF
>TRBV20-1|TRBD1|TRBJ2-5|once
TGCAGTGGACAGGGGGCGGAGACCCAGTACTTC
CSGQGAETQYF
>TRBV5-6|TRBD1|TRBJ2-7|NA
TGTGCCAGCAGCTTGGCTCCGCGGGACAGGGCCGTTTCGAAGTACTTC
CASSLAPRDRAVSKYF
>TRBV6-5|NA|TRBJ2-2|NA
TGTGCCAGCAGTTACTTCGGGTTGGGTCACACCGGGGAGCTGTTTTTT
CASSYFGLGHTGELFF